These T cell receptor beta chains were read from a single sample in a study of blood T cell repertoires in COVID-19. The table came from immunoSEQ multiplex PCR; TCRdb's copy has only in-frame clones and leaves some out. Here the sample spans around 60,000 clones, 74% being singletons. The sequencing input was peripheral blood. These receptors were obtained from a woman of 80 years or more with acute or convalescent COVID-19. The CDR3 runs from the conserved cysteine through the conserved F or W. Each record gives: CDR3 DNA, CDR3 protein, J gene, clone size, V gene, D gene. A D gene is named only where the DNA matches it firmly. Clone size is stated in some rows and not others, as once, few, many or a class when expanded.

CDR3 DNA: TGTGCCAGCAGCTTACTGACTAGCGGGAGACTTTCCTACGAGCAGTACTTC
CDR3 protein: CASSLLTSGRLSYEQYF
J gene: TRBJ2-7
clone size: few
V gene: TRBV7-8
D gene: TRBD2

CDR3 DNA: TGTGCCTGGATTAGAGGCCGGGGGACCCTCGGGGAGCAGTTCTTC
CDR3 protein: CAWIRGRGTLGEQFF
J gene: TRBJ2-1
clone size: .
V gene: TRBV30
D gene: .

CDR3 DNA: TGTGCCAGCAGCGTTTCTTCGGGACAGGGAAGTGGCACCGGGGAGCTGTTTTTT
CDR3 protein: CASSVSSGQGSGTGELFF
J gene: TRBJ2-2
clone size: .
V gene: TRBV9
D gene: TRBD1

CDR3 DNA: TGTGCCAGCAGCTTACAGAGAGGCGTCTCCTACGAGCAGTACTTC
CDR3 protein: CASSLQRGVSYEQYF
J gene: TRBJ2-7
clone size: .
V gene: TRBV7-2
D gene: .

CDR3 DNA: TGTGCCAGCAGCTTAGGCCCGTACCAAGAGACCCAGTACTTC
CDR3 protein: CASSLGPYQETQYF
J gene: TRBJ2-5
clone size: .
V gene: TRBV13
D gene: .

CDR3 DNA: TGCGCCAGCAGCCAAGACGGGGGCACCGGGGAGCTGTTTTTT
CDR3 protein: CASSQDGGTGELFF
J gene: TRBJ2-2
clone size: .
V gene: TRBV4-3
D gene: .

CDR3 DNA: TGTGCCAGCAGTATTGAGCTCACCGGGGAGCTGTTTTTT
CDR3 protein: CASSIELTGELFF
J gene: TRBJ2-2
clone size: .
V gene: TRBV6-4
D gene: .

CDR3 DNA: TGTGCCATCAGCCTCGGACAGGGCGGGGAGACCCAGTACTTC
CDR3 protein: CAISLGQGGETQYF
J gene: TRBJ2-5
clone size: .
V gene: TRBV10-3
D gene: TRBD1

CDR3 DNA: TGTGCCAGCAGCCTTCGCCTATATCGCATCGGTGAGCTGTTTTTT
CDR3 protein: CASSLRLYRIGELFF
J gene: TRBJ2-2
clone size: .
V gene: TRBV28
D gene: .

CDR3 DNA: TGTGCCACCAGTGATTTGGGACAGTTCTCCTACGAGCAGTACTTC
CDR3 protein: CATSDLGQFSYEQYF
J gene: TRBJ2-7
clone size: .
V gene: TRBV24-1
D gene: .

CDR3 DNA: TGCGCCAGCAGCCAAGGGCGGCAGGGCGGCTACACCTTC
CDR3 protein: CASSQGRQGGYTF
J gene: TRBJ1-2
clone size: .
V gene: TRBV4-1
D gene: .

CDR3 DNA: TGTGCCAGCAGCTTGCCAGGGAACAATTCACCCCTCCACTTT
CDR3 protein: CASSLPGNNSPLHF
J gene: TRBJ1-6
clone size: few
V gene: TRBV5-4
D gene: .

CDR3 DNA: TGTGCCAGCAGTTACTCTGCGGCCCAGGGGTACAATGAGCAGTTCTTC
CDR3 protein: CASSYSAAQGYNEQFF
J gene: TRBJ2-1
clone size: .
V gene: TRBV6-5
D gene: .

CDR3 DNA: TGTGCCAGCAGTCCCTTTGACAGGGTGTACACTGAAGCTTTCTTT
CDR3 protein: CASSPFDRVYTEAFF
J gene: TRBJ1-1
clone size: few
V gene: TRBV28
D gene: TRBD1

CDR3 DNA: TGTGCCACCAGTGGTCTGGGAGGGCCAAACACAGATACGCAGTATTTT
CDR3 protein: CATSGLGGPNTDTQYF
J gene: TRBJ2-3
clone size: .
V gene: TRBV24-1
D gene: TRBD2

CDR3 DNA: TGTGCCAGCAGCAGTGGGGCGTTAAGCTCCTACGAGCAGTACTTC
CDR3 protein: CASSSGALSSYEQYF
J gene: TRBJ2-7
clone size: few
V gene: TRBV28
D gene: .

CDR3 DNA: TGTGCCAGCGGGGACAGGGCGTACTATGGCTACACCTTC
CDR3 protein: CASGDRAYYGYTF
J gene: TRBJ1-2
clone size: .
V gene: TRBV6-5
D gene: TRBD1

CDR3 DNA: TGTGCCAGCAGCTTAGCGTCAGGGGGCGCGGTTCAGCCCCAGCATTTT
CDR3 protein: CASSLASGGAVQPQHF
J gene: TRBJ1-5
clone size: .
V gene: TRBV7-2
D gene: TRBD1

CDR3 DNA: TGTGCCAGCCGCCGGGAGGCCTATAATTCACCCCTCCACTTT
CDR3 protein: CASRREAYNSPLHF
J gene: TRBJ1-6
clone size: .
V gene: TRBV6-5
D gene: .

CDR3 DNA: TGTGCCAGCAGCTTAAGTAGCGGGAGCCGCTACGAGCAGTACTTC
CDR3 protein: CASSLSSGSRYEQYF
J gene: TRBJ2-7
clone size: few
V gene: TRBV7-2
D gene: TRBD2

CDR3 DNA: TGTGCCAGCAGCGTCAACTACTGGGGCGTAAATGAGCAGTTCTTC
CDR3 protein: CASSVNYWGVNEQFF
J gene: TRBJ2-1
clone size: .
V gene: TRBV9
D gene: .

CDR3 DNA: TGTGCCAGCAGTTACAGGGGTGGATCCTATGGCTACACCTTC
CDR3 protein: CASSYRGGSYGYTF
J gene: TRBJ1-2
clone size: .
V gene: TRBV6-6
D gene: .

CDR3 DNA: TGTGCCACCAGCAGAGATCATCGAGGGACTATCTTC
CDR3 protein: CATSRDHRGTIF
J gene: TRBJ1-2
clone size: .
V gene: TRBV15
D gene: .

CDR3 DNA: TGTGCCAGCAGCGTAGCTACGGGTAGCGGGAGAAATGGCGGGGAGCTGTTTTTT
CDR3 protein: CASSVATGSGRNGGELFF
J gene: TRBJ2-2
clone size: .
V gene: TRBV9
D gene: TRBD2

CDR3 DNA: TGCAGCGCCAGGGTGACAGAAGGCCAGCCCCAGCATTTT
CDR3 protein: CSARVTEGQPQHF
J gene: TRBJ1-5
clone size: .
V gene: TRBV29-1
D gene: .

CDR3 DNA: TGCGCCAGCAGCCAAGGGGTGTGGAGGCGGGAGAGGGCGAGCACCGGGGAGCTGTTTTTT
CDR3 protein: CASSQGVWRRERASTGELFF
J gene: TRBJ2-2
clone size: .
V gene: TRBV4-1
D gene: TRBD2

CDR3 DNA: TGTGCCTGGAGTGCAGGTGTAAATCAGCCCCAGCATTTT
CDR3 protein: CAWSAGVNQPQHF
J gene: TRBJ1-5
clone size: once
V gene: TRBV30
D gene: .

CDR3 DNA: TGTGCCAGCAGCCTCGCCGGGGTAGGGAAAGCTTTCTTT
CDR3 protein: CASSLAGVGKAFF
J gene: TRBJ1-1
clone size: .
V gene: TRBV14
D gene: .

CDR3 DNA: TGTGCCAGCAGACTACATTCGGCACAATCTACGAAGCAGTACTTC
CDR3 protein: CASRLHSAQSTKQYF
J gene: TRBJ2-7
clone size: .
V gene: TRBV11-2
D gene: .

CDR3 DNA: TGTGCCTGGAGTGTGTTCAGCTCCTACGAGCAGTACTTC
CDR3 protein: CAWSVFSSYEQYF
J gene: TRBJ2-7
clone size: .
V gene: TRBV30
D gene: .

CDR3 DNA: TGTGCCAGTAGTAGGGACAGAAACACCGGGGAGCTGTTTTTT
CDR3 protein: CASSRDRNTGELFF
J gene: TRBJ2-2
clone size: .
V gene: TRBV19
D gene: TRBD1

CDR3 DNA: TGTGCCACCAGTGATCCCGGACTAGCGGGAGGTAAAGGTGAGCAGTTCTTC
CDR3 protein: CATSDPGLAGGKGEQFF
J gene: TRBJ2-1
clone size: once
V gene: TRBV24-1
D gene: TRBD2

CDR3 DNA: TGTGCCAGCAGCTTAGCTGCGGGGAACACTGAAGCTTTCTTT
CDR3 protein: CASSLAAGNTEAFF
J gene: TRBJ1-1
clone size: .
V gene: TRBV7-2
D gene: .

CDR3 DNA: TGTGCCATCGGGCAGGGCGGGGCTATCGGGGAGCTGTTTTTT
CDR3 protein: CAIGQGGAIGELFF
J gene: TRBJ2-2
clone size: .
V gene: TRBV10-3
D gene: .

CDR3 DNA: TGTGCCACCAGCAGAGATAGGGGAGGGAATGAGCAGTTCTTC
CDR3 protein: CATSRDRGGNEQFF
J gene: TRBJ2-1
clone size: few
V gene: TRBV15
D gene: TRBD2

CDR3 DNA: TGTGCCAGCTCACTGGGACTAGATCGCAATGAGCAGTTCTTC
CDR3 protein: CASSLGLDRNEQFF
J gene: TRBJ2-1
clone size: .
V gene: TRBV18
D gene: TRBD2

CDR3 DNA: TGTGCCAGCAGTTTACCGTCAGGAGGAGGTGGTCAGCCCCAGCATTTT
CDR3 protein: CASSLPSGGGGQPQHF
J gene: TRBJ1-5
clone size: .
V gene: TRBV28
D gene: .

CDR3 DNA: TGTGCCAGCAGCCAATACAGCTCTGGGGCCAACGTCCTGACTTTC
CDR3 protein: CASSQYSSGANVLTF
J gene: TRBJ2-6
clone size: .
V gene: TRBV3-1/TRBV3-2
D gene: .

CDR3 DNA: TGCAGCGTAGTTAGACTAGCGGGGCGATACAATGAGCAGTTCTTC
CDR3 protein: CSVVRLAGRYNEQFF
J gene: TRBJ2-1
clone size: .
V gene: TRBV29-1
D gene: TRBD2

CDR3 DNA: TGTGCCAGCAGCTTGGAGGGAGCCACTGAAGCTTTCTTT
CDR3 protein: CASSLEGATEAFF
J gene: TRBJ1-1
clone size: .
V gene: TRBV7-9
D gene: .

CDR3 DNA: TGCGCCAGCAGCCTGGGGGGACAGGGGAACACCGGGGAGCTGTTTTTT
CDR3 protein: CASSLGGQGNTGELFF
J gene: TRBJ2-2
clone size: .
V gene: TRBV5-1
D gene: TRBD1

CDR3 DNA: TGTGCCACCAGCAGTCCCGGGACAGGCGCCTACAATGAGCAGTTCTTC
CDR3 protein: CATSSPGTGAYNEQFF
J gene: TRBJ2-1
clone size: .
V gene: TRBV15
D gene: TRBD1

CDR3 DNA: TGCGCCAGCAGCTTGGCCGGGGGGCAGGGTCAAAATGAGCAGTTCTTC
CDR3 protein: CASSLAGGQGQNEQFF
J gene: TRBJ2-1
clone size: .
V gene: TRBV5-1
D gene: .

CDR3 DNA: TGCGCCAGCAGCTCCCGGGGGAGCACTGAAGCTTTCTTT
CDR3 protein: CASSSRGSTEAFF
J gene: TRBJ1-1
clone size: .
V gene: TRBV5-1
D gene: .

CDR3 DNA: TGTGCCACCAGTCGGTCGAGAGCGGGGAACACCGGGGAGCTGTTTTTT
CDR3 protein: CATSRSRAGNTGELFF
J gene: TRBJ2-2
clone size: .
V gene: TRBV24-1
D gene: .

CDR3 DNA: TGTGCCAGCTCACCATCTAGCGGCTACAATGAGCAGTTCTTC
CDR3 protein: CASSPSSGYNEQFF
J gene: TRBJ2-1
clone size: few
V gene: TRBV18
D gene: TRBD2

CDR3 DNA: TGTGCCATCAGCGCCCAACAGGCGCATAGCAATCAGCCCCAGCATTTT
CDR3 protein: CAISAQQAHSNQPQHF
J gene: TRBJ1-5
clone size: .
V gene: TRBV10-3
D gene: .

CDR3 DNA: TGTGCCAGTAGTATAGATCTGGCCGTTTACACTGAAGCTTTCTTT
CDR3 protein: CASSIDLAVYTEAFF
J gene: TRBJ1-1
clone size: .
V gene: TRBV19
D gene: .

CDR3 DNA: TGTGCCAGCAGTCCTATATCATTCGGACAGGGGGCGCGGGATGGCTACACCTTC
CDR3 protein: CASSPISFGQGARDGYTF
J gene: TRBJ1-2
clone size: few
V gene: TRBV6-6
D gene: TRBD1

CDR3 DNA: TGTGCCAGCAGCTTTCCAGGGGGCCTGAACACTGAAGCTTTCTTT
CDR3 protein: CASSFPGGLNTEAFF
J gene: TRBJ1-1
clone size: once
V gene: TRBV7-8
D gene: TRBD1

CDR3 DNA: TGTGCCAGCAGCTTTAGTTATCCGGGAGTAGGCAATGAGCAGTTCTTC
CDR3 protein: CASSFSYPGVGNEQFF
J gene: TRBJ2-1
clone size: once
V gene: TRBV7-2
D gene: .

CDR3 DNA: TGTGCCAGCAGTTACGCGGACACATACAATGAGCAGTTCTTC
CDR3 protein: CASSYADTYNEQFF
J gene: TRBJ2-1
clone size: .
V gene: TRBV6-5
D gene: .

CDR3 DNA: TGTGCCAGCAGTGCCCCTAGCGGGAGGACGAACATTCAGTACTTC
CDR3 protein: CASSAPSGRTNIQYF
J gene: TRBJ2-4
clone size: .
V gene: TRBV28
D gene: TRBD2

CDR3 DNA: TGTGCCAGCTCCCGGGACAGGGGGCATAGGGACACTGAAGCTTTCTTT
CDR3 protein: CASSRDRGHRDTEAFF
J gene: TRBJ1-1
clone size: .
V gene: TRBV18
D gene: TRBD1

CDR3 DNA: TGTGCCAGCAGCCTAGACGCTGGGGCCAACGTCCTGACTTTC
CDR3 protein: CASSLDAGANVLTF
J gene: TRBJ2-6
clone size: .
V gene: TRBV6-5
D gene: .

CDR3 DNA: TGTGCCAGCAGCCCCGATGCCTCGCGGGAACGGAGAAATACGCAGTATTTT
CDR3 protein: CASSPDASRERRNTQYF
J gene: TRBJ2-3
clone size: .
V gene: TRBV11-3
D gene: .

CDR3 DNA: TGTGCCAGCAGCGTAGCATTAGCGGGAGTGGTAGAGACCCAGTACTTC
CDR3 protein: CASSVALAGVVETQYF
J gene: TRBJ2-5
clone size: .
V gene: TRBV9
D gene: TRBD2

CDR3 DNA: TGTGCCAGCAGCTTAAATGTCGTGGCGGGAGGGCTGAATGAGCAGTTCTTC
CDR3 protein: CASSLNVVAGGLNEQFF
J gene: TRBJ2-1
clone size: once
V gene: TRBV7-7
D gene: TRBD2

CDR3 DNA: TGTGCCAGCAGCTTAGAAGCGGACAGAACCATTGATCAGCAGTACTTC
CDR3 protein: CASSLEADRTIDQQYF
J gene: TRBJ2-7
clone size: .
V gene: TRBV11-2
D gene: .